The following is a T cell receptor beta chain sequence with its context. Produced via immunoSEQ multiplex PCR; TCRdb's table is partial and in-frame only. The table lists around 2,000,000 clones, approximately 94% of them singletons. CD45RO negativity and positive selection for CCR7 defined naive CD8 cells, a population that excluded terminally differentiated effector memory CD45RA+ cells. The data are from a study of shared clonotypes between healthy human individuals. Germline loops: CDR1 WSHSY, CDR2 SAAADI. CDR3 size: 15 residues. V lost 4 bases and J lost 5; bases outside the gene matches: 4. The sequencing sample was made of naive CD8+ T cells sorted from blood. The chain combines TRBV10-2 with TRBJ2-2; TRBD2 matches at 10 bases. This receptor was identified in a man in his late teens or twenties in good health. CDR3: CASSVKLAGTGELFF. The CDR3 DNA sequence: TGCGCCAGCAGTGTGAAACTAGCGGGGACCGGGGAGCTGTTTTTT.